This T cell receptor beta chain was captured in a study of blood T cells in healthy people across ages. Across the study: Template switching captured about one barcoded beta molecule per two T cells.

Of note for this clonotype: Its cognate antigen is unknown.

A second about 7 to 12 cycle PCR used barcoded and J-beta primers. From the 5' RACE reads, TCRdb called clonotypes with MiXCR, one entry per CDR3 protein. The sample yields about 1,400,000 distinct CDR3 sequences, approximately 59% seen once. V gave up 1 base and J gave up 7 bases, with 20 bases separating them. The CDR3 loop spans 17 amino acids. The V gene's germline CDR1 is LGHNA and CDR2 YSLEER. Every donor contributed around 10 milliliters of peripheral blood by blood draw. Overall study results and limits: More naive CD4+ cells and higher diversity were found in long-lived than in aged donors.

The sample taken for sequencing was blood. This chain links TRBV4-3 with TRBJ2-1; tentatively, D is TRBD2 (6 bases). The sequence was obtained from a man aged 18 to 30 in good health. DNA of the CDR3: TGCGCCAGCAGCCAAGTATCTTTAGCGGTGCGCTTGAATGAGCAGTTCTTC. This sequence encodes CASSQVSLAVRLNEQFF.